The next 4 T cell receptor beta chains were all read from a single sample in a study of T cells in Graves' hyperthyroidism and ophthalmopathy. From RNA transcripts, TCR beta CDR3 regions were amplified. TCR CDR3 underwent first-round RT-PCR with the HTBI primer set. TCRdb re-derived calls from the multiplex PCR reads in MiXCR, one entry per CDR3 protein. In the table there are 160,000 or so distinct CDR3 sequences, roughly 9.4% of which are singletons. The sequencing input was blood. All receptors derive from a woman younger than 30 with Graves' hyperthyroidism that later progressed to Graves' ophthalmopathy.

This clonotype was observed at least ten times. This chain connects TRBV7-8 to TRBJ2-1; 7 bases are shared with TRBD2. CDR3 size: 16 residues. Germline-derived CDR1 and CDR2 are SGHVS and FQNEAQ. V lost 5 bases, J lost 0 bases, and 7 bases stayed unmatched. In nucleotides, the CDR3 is TGTGCCAGCAGCCGAACGCGGGAGAGCTCCTACAATGAGCAGTTCTTC. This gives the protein CASSRTRESSYNEQFF. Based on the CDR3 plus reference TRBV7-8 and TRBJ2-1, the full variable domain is GAGVSQSPRYKVAKRGQDVALRCDPISGHVSLFWYQQALGQGPEFLTYFQNEAQLDKSGLPSDRFFAERPEGSVSTLKIQRTQQEDSAVYLCASSRTRESSYNEQFFGPGTRLTVL.

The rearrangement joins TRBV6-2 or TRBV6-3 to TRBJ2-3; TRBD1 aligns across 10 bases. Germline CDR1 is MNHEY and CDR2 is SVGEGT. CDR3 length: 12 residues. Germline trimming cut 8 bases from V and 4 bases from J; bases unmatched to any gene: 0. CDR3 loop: CASGQGADTQYF. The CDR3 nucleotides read TGTGCCAGCGGACAGGGGGCAGATACGCAGTATTTT.

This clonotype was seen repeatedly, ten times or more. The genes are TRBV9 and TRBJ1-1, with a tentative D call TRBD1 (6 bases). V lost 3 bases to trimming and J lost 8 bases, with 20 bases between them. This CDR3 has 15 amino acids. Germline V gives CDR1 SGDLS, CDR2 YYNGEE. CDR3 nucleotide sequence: TGTGCCAGCAGCGGCGGGGGGACACAAAATTCGGAAGCTTTCTTT. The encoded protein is CASSGGGTQNSEAFF.

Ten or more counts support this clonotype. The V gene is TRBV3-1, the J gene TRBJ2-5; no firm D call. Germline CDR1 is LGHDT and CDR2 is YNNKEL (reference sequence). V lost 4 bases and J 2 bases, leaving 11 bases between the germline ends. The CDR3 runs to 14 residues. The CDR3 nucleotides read TGTGCCAGCAGCCCCGACGGTCCGCAAGAGACCCAGTACTTC. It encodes CASSPDGPQETQYF.